The rows below give T cell receptor beta chains drawn from one sample of a study of T cell responses to AZD1222 COVID-19 vaccine. TCRdb keeps only in-frame clones here, not all; method: immunoSEQ multiplex PCR. This table has 200,000 or so clones, around 93% appearing once. Sample: peripheral blood, taken on day 0 of AZD1222 vaccination. These receptors were obtained from an adult in good health. CDR3s include the opening cysteine and the closing phenylalanine or tryptophan. The D gene is left open where the match is weak. Clone size is shown for a subset of rows, as once, few, many or a class of expanded clone.

j_gene	v_gene	d_gene	abundance	CDR3aa	CDR3nt
TRBJ1-3	TRBV20-1	TRBD1	.	CSASPQGASGNTIYF	TGCAGTGCTAGTCCGCAGGGGGCATCCGGAAACACCATATATTTT
TRBJ2-2	TRBV7-9	.	.	CASSPSGAAQLTGELFF	TGTGCCAGCAGCCCATCGGGTGCGGCCCAGCTTACCGGGGAGCTGTTTTTT
TRBJ1-1	TRBV20-1	.	.	CSARENTEAFF	TGCAGTGCTAGAGAGAACACTGAAGCTTTCTTT
TRBJ2-3	TRBV28	TRBD2	once	CASSLREGVSDTQYF	TGTGCCAGCAGTTTGCGGGAGGGTGTATCAGATACGCAGTATTTT
TRBJ1-5	TRBV25-1	.	.	CASSDKDSNQPQHF	TGTGCCAGCAGTGATAAGGACAGCAATCAGCCCCAGCATTTT
TRBJ2-7	TRBV10-3	TRBD1	.	CATKTGGYEQYF	TGTGCCACTAAGACAGGGGGCTACGAGCAGTACTTC
TRBJ2-7	TRBV27	TRBD2	.	CASTPIAGVDEQYF	TGTGCCAGCACCCCAATAGCGGGAGTCGACGAGCAGTACTTC
TRBJ1-5	TRBV6-5	TRBD1	.	CASSLKGGVLTQPQHF	TGTGCCAGCAGTTTGAAAGGGGGCGTCTTAACTCAGCCCCAGCATTTT
TRBJ2-3	TRBV10-3	.	.	CAISESDITRTDTQYF	TGTGCCATCAGTGAGTCTGACATCACCCGCACAGATACGCAGTATTTT
TRBJ2-1	TRBV7-9	.	.	CASSLMGNPGSAREQFF	TGTGCCAGCAGCTTAATGGGGAATCCGGGAAGTGCTCGTGAGCAGTTCTTC
TRBJ1-2	TRBV1	.	once	CTSSPSGGRGGYTF	TGCACCAGCAGCCCATCGGGGGGGAGGGGTGGCTACACCTTC
TRBJ2-7	TRBV5-1	TRBD2	.	CASSLLSPGGGAEQYF	TGCGCCAGCAGCTTGCTGTCCCCCGGGGGGGGTGCCGAGCAGTACTTC
TRBJ1-5	TRBV27	TRBD1	.	CASSTQGWGQPQHF	TGTGCCAGCAGTACACAGGGGTGGGGTCAGCCCCAGCATTTT
TRBJ2-2	TRBV6-2/TRBV6-3	.	few	CASSYVPGTTNTGELFF	TGTGCCAGCAGTTACGTGCCGGGCACCACGAACACCGGGGAGCTGTTTTTT
TRBJ1-5	TRBV24-1	.	.	CATSDLPKGREYSNQPQHF	TGTGCCACCAGTGATTTGCCCAAGGGGCGGGAATATAGCAATCAGCCCCAGCATTTT
TRBJ2-1	TRBV19	TRBD2	.	CASSTYPGTSVYNEQFF	TGTGCCAGTAGTACTTATCCCGGGACTAGCGTGTACAATGAGCAGTTCTTC
TRBJ1-1	TRBV5-1	.	.	CASSLTGPGTEAFF	TGCGCCAGCAGCTTGACAGGGCCTGGCACTGAAGCTTTCTTT
TRBJ1-2	TRBV9	.	.	CASSVGRGYGYTF	TGTGCCAGCAGCGTAGGGAGGGGCTATGGCTACACCTTC
TRBJ2-7	TRBV7-9	.	.	CASSLTTSYEQYF	TGTGCCAGCAGCTTAACCACCTCCTACGAGCAGTACTTC
TRBJ2-3	TRBV9	.	.	CASSLRESGPHPTDTQYF	TGTGCCAGCAGCTTAAGGGAGAGCGGTCCACATCCGACAGATACGCAGTATTTT
TRBJ2-7	TRBV28	.	.	CASSLYGGTEQYF	TGTGCCAGCAGTTTATATGGCGGCACCGAGCAGTACTTC
TRBJ2-1	TRBV9	TRBD2	.	CASSVAVAGEGEQFF	TGTGCCAGCAGCGTAGCAGTAGCGGGAGAGGGTGAGCAGTTCTTC
TRBJ2-1	TRBV6-6	.	.	CASSHPTSPYNNEQFF	TGTGCCAGCAGTCACCCTACTAGCCCATACAACAATGAGCAGTTCTTC
TRBJ1-3	TRBV7-2	.	.	CASSFSSSGNTIYF	TGTGCCAGCAGCTTCTCCAGCTCTGGAAACACCATATATTTT